This T cell receptor beta chain was identified in a study of CD8 T cells in ankylosing spondylitis. Regarding the study as a whole: A CD8+ phenotype characterized the disease-linked clones, which were relatively rare in peripheral blood. Within ankylosing spondylitis blood, a TCR beta motif made up of eight highly homologous variants appeared to be characteristic. Earlier literature documents some of the motif variants in reactive arthritis synovial fluid and blood. Significant enrichment of disease-linked clones was reported in matched ankylosing spondylitis synovial fluid.

Quantitative 5'-RACE with molecular barcodes produced the TCR beta libraries. Each CDR3 protein gets one entry after TCRdb re-called the 5' RACE reads with MiXCR. The data contain more than 650,000 distinct CDR3 sequences, around 11% of them singletons. The CDR3 is 8 residues long. From germline, CDR1 is DFQATT and CDR2 SNEGSKA (reference sequence). As for this clonotype: Antigen: not known.

Sequenced input: blood, either unsorted or a sorted T cell fraction (not recorded which). The chain carries TRBV20-1 and TRBJ1-1; D not resolved. This sequence was found in a male donor with ankylosing spondylitis. CDR3 nucleotide sequence: TGCGCTCGCTCAAAAGCTTTCTTT. The encoded protein is CARSKAFF.